The source of this T cell receptor (beta chain) is a study of type 1 and type 2 diabetes patients. The overall study: Donors were type 1 diabetes, type 2 diabetes, or nondiabetic controls.

Genomic DNA was the PCR template. Amplification of the beta chain CDR3 used 30 forward and 13 reverse multiplex primers. TCRdb reprocessed the multiplex PCR reads with MiXCR, giving one entry per CDR3 protein. Of about 250,000 distinct CDR3 sequences in the sample, roughly 48% are singletons; the top ten hold roughly an eighth. This clonotype was found many times. Each diabetic donor fulfilled classification criteria for either type 1 or type 2. No donor had another autoimmune disease or recent infection within four weeks. The CDR3 is 11 amino acids. Trimming took off 4 bases at V and 6 bases at J, with 6 bases between the two ends. The germline V gene encodes CDR1 MGHDK and CDR2 SYGVNS.

Sequencing input: peripheral blood mononuclear cells (PBMCs). The chain couples TRBV25-1 to TRBJ1-1, with unresolved D. The TCR was taken from a man between 18 and 29 years old with type 2 diabetes. The CDR3 sequence is CASSGVAEAFF. CDR3 nucleotides: TGTGCCAGCAGTGGGGTGGCTGAAGCTTTCTTT. The whole variable domain, filled in from reference TRBV25-1 and TRBJ1-1, reads EADIYQTPRYLVIGTGKKITLECSQTMGHDKMYWYQQDPGMELHLIHYSYGVNSTEKGDLSSESTVSRIRTEHFPLTLESARPSHTSQYLCASSGVAEAFFGQGTRLTVV.